This T cell receptor (beta chain) came from a study of CXCR3-negative and CXCR3-positive naive CD8 T cells. Study-level findings and limits: Naive subsets were similarly diverse, while memory CD8+ repertoires were much less diverse. Comparison of naive cells showed more hydrophobic TRB CDR3s in CXCR3-positive than in CXCR3-negative naive cells.

As regards this clonotype: The antigen is unknown.

TRB cDNA was prepared as libraries by UMI-labeled 5' RACE. From the 5' RACE reads, TCRdb lists one entry per CDR3 protein and no DNA. Reported are some 150,000 distinct CDR3 sequences; the ten largest clones contain 0.25% to 0.3%. This CDR3 contains 14 residues. Germline CDR1 GTSNPN, CDR2 SVGIG (reference sequence). At around 300,000 cells each, triplicate sorts were carried out for each CD8+ T cell subset. The chain has TRBV30 and TRBJ2-1. Input material: naive CXCR3+ CD8+ T cells from blood. The sample's subset: CD45RO-CCR7+CD27+CD95- naive CD8+ T cells expressing CXCR3 (TNR3+). The TCR was taken from a human donor in good health. Some clones in this sample may be carry-over from other donors' samples. CDR3 in amino acids: CAWSGSSSYNEQFF.